This TCR beta chain was identified during a study of CD8+ T cells in alopecia areata. cDNA reverse transcribed from extracted RNA served as the sequencing template. The repertoire was sequenced with immunoSEQ multiplex PCR; TCRdb's copy has only in-frame clones and lacks some. The table lists 140,000 to 150,000 clones, about three fifths of them singletons. This clone has a handful of counts. The sequencing input was CD8+ T cells sorted from blood. The TCR was taken from a human donor in good health.

CDR3 DNA: TGTGCCAGCAGTTTCGACAGGCTCTCCTACGAGCAGTACTTC. This codes for CASSFDRLSYEQYF. The genes are TRBV27 and TRBJ2-7; TRBD1 is a possible D gene (6 bases). The V and J ends lost 3 bases and 0 bases respectively, with 9 bases between them. Germline CDR1 reads MNHEY; CDR2 reads SMNVEV (reference sequence). CDR3 length: 14 amino acids.